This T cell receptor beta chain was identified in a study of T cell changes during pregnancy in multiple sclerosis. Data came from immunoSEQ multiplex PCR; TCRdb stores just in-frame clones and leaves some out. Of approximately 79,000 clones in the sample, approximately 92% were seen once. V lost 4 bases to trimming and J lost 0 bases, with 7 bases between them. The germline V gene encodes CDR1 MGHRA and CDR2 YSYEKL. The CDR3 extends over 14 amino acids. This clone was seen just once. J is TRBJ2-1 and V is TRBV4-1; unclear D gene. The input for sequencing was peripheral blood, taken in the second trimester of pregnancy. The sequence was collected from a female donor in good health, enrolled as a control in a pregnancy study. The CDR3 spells CASSLTSSYNEQFF. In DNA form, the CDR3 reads TGCGCCAGCAGCCTGACAAGCTCCTACAATGAGCAGTTCTTC.